The 28 T cell receptor beta chains presented below share a single source sample, sequenced in a study of tumor-infiltrating lymphocytes in primary liver carcinoma. From approximately 0.5 ug of total RNA, TCR beta-specific cDNA was reverse-transcribed using a constant-region primer. Slightly modified ARM-PCR, run as three nested multiplex PCR rounds, produced the TCR beta libraries. Running roughly 10 cycles apiece, the first two PCR rounds relied on TRBV1-TRBV30 forward primers together with a C-beta reverse primer. Each CDR3 protein gets one entry after TCRdb re-called the multiplex PCR reads with MiXCR. The sample carries about 180,000 distinct CDR3 sequences, 60% recorded once. Germline DNA was also extracted, with blood RNA taken from unsorted whole blood. The sample was peripheral blood. These receptors all come from a man in his forties or fifties with primary liver carcinoma and hepatitis B virus infection.

This clonotype occurred a few times. The DNA for the CDR3 is TGTGCCAGCAGTTACGGGACATATAATTCACCCCTCCACTTT. This gives the protein CASSYGTYNSPLHF. The J gene is TRBJ1-6, the V gene TRBV12-3 or TRBV12-4; possibly TRBD1 for D (6 bases). This CDR3 has 14 residues. V shed 4 bases and J shed 4 bases, with 8 bases lying between them.

This chain joins TRBV11-3 and TRBJ2-1, with 7 bases matching TRBD2. The CDR3 length is 19 residues. Germline loops: CDR1 SGHNT, CDR2 YENEEA. The V and J ends lost 0 bases and 3 bases, in that order; junction bases with no gene match: 14. The CDR3 sequence: CASSLDLYEGGLVYNEQFF. The DNA of the CDR3 is TGTGCCAGCAGCTTAGATCTGTATGAGGGAGGGCTGGTCTACAATGAGCAGTTCTTC.

This clonotype was seen a handful of times. The chain combines TRBV5-8 with TRBJ2-7; D is ambiguous. This CDR3 is 8 amino acids long. Germline assignment: CDR1 SGHTS and CDR2 YDEGEE. V was pared by 8 bases and J by 6 bases, with 3 bases between. DNA for the CDR3: TGTGCCAGTTTCGAGCAGTACTTC. It specifies CASFEQYF. The complete variable domain, with remaining parts taken from reference TRBV5-8 and TRBJ2-7, reads EAGVTQSPTHLIKTRGQQATLRCSPISGHTSVYWYQQALGLGLQFLLWYDEGEERNRGNFPPRFSGRQFPNYSSELNVNALELEDSALYLCASFEQYFGPGTRLTVT.

This clonotype was counted between two and nine times. A much larger clone is a single base away; this may be a read error. The rearrangement joins TRBV11-3 to TRBJ2-3, with a weak D call TRBD1 (6 bases). The CDR3 length is 14 residues. Germline V gene lookup returns CDR1 SGHNT and CDR2 YENEEA. The CDR3: CASSFRGRTDRQYF. The DNA of the CDR3 is TGTGCCAGCAGCTTCAGGGGAAGGACAGATAGGCAGTATTTT.

About this clonotype itself: Without the conserved terminal phenylalanine or tryptophan, this CDR3 likely stems from a read error. V gene TRBV11-2 combines with J gene TRBJ1-1; D may be TRBD1 (6 bases). Trimming took off 1 base at V and 9 bases at J, with 9 bases between the two ends. Per the germline V gene, CDR1 is SGHAT and CDR2 is FQNNGV. The CDR3 runs 12 residues. CDR3 nucleotides: TGTGCCAGCAGCTTAGGAGGGGGGCAAGCTTTCTTA. Its translation: CASSLGGGQAFL.

This clonotype was seen a single time. V is TRBV12-3 or TRBV12-4 and J is TRBJ2-2, with TRBD1 matching 11 bases. The CDR3 extends over 15 amino acids. J lost 9 bases, V lost 6 bases, and 9 bases had no gene match. CDR3 residues: CASRRGQGETRELFF. The CDR3 nucleotides are TGTGCCAGCAGGCGGGGACAGGGGGAAACCAGGGAGCTGTTTTTT.

Turning to this clonotype: A much bigger clone sits one base away, suggesting this may be a read error. Without the conserved terminal phenylalanine or tryptophan, this CDR3 likely stems from a read error. CDR3 sequence reads: CSVRRGTGDYEQYS. The CDR3 DNA reads TGCAGCGTTCGGCGGGGGACAGGGGACTACGAGCAGTACTCC. The chain joins TRBV29-1 to TRBJ2-7, with 10 nucleotides matching TRBD1. J was trimmed by 3 bases and V by 5 bases; bases with no gene match: 7. CDR1 SQVTM and CDR2 ANQGSEA come from the germline V gene. This CDR3 is 14 amino acids long.

Of note for this clonotype: One end of the junction does not line up with germline, which may come from a read error. This chain joins TRBV19 and TRBJ1-1; D uncertain. Germline CDR1 reads LNHDA; CDR2 reads SQIVND (reference sequence). The CDR3 runs 12 residues. The DNA of the CDR3 is TGTGCCAGTATCCAGGACTACACTGAAGTTTTCTTT. Residues: CASIQDYTEVFF. The complete variable domain, with remaining parts taken from reference TRBV19 and TRBJ1-1, reads DGGITQSPKYLFRKEGQNVTLSCEQNLNHDAMYWYRQDPGQGLRLIYYSQIVNDFQKGDIAEGYSVSREKKESFPLTVTSAQKNPTAFYLCASIQDYTEVFFGQGTRLTVV.

The genes are TRBV6-1 and TRBJ2-5; 10 bases are shared with TRBD2. Germline V gene data show CDR1 as MNHNS and CDR2 as SASEGT. J was trimmed by 5 bases and V by 3 bases; bases with no gene match: 12. The CDR3 runs 17 residues. The DNA for the CDR3 is TGTGCCAGCAGTGACCATTGGACTAGCGGTTCTGGTGAGACCCAGTACTTC. Residues: CASSDHWTSGSGETQYF.

Points on this clonotype: A much larger clone lies a single base off, so this may be a read error. The conserved phenylalanine or tryptophan is not found at the CDR3 terminus, so this likely reflects a read error. The rearrangement joins TRBV5-5 to TRBJ2-1; D may correspond to TRBD1 or TRBD2 (5 bases each). The CDR3 totals 13 residues. Trimming took 4 bases from V and 8 from J, leaving 13 bases between them. CDR1 and CDR2 from the germline V gene are SGHKS and YYEKEE (reference sequence). CDR3 loop: CASSTEGMDEQFV. The CDR3 bases are TGTGCCAGCAGCACCGAGGGGATGGATGAGCAGTTCGTC.

The J gene is TRBJ2-7, the V gene TRBV29-1; TRBD1 aligns across 11 bases. The V segment lost 0 bases and the J segment 5 bases; nucleotides outside the gene matches: 12. The germline V gene has CDR1 SQVTM and CDR2 ANQGSEA. This CDR3 comprises 17 residues. CDR3 loop: CSVEDLPGTGGSDEQYF. The DNA of the CDR3 is TGCAGCGTTGAAGACCTCCCGGGGACAGGGGGTTCGGACGAGCAGTACTTC.

The chain couples TRBV12-5 to TRBJ2-1; a possible D gene is TRBD2 (6 bases). The germline CDR1 and CDR2 sequences are LGHNT and FRNRAP. CDR3 length: 12 residues. The V end was cut by 4 bases, the J end by 10 bases, with 11 bases between. CDR3 nucleotide sequence: TGTGCTAGTGGTTGGGGAGGACAAGAGCAGTTCTTC. It is translated as CASGWGGQEQFF.

Only a few counts were recorded for this clonotype. The V call is TRBV12-3 or TRBV12-4, the J call TRBJ2-2, with unresolved D. Trimming shortened V by 5 bases and J by 2 bases, and 6 bases separated the two germline ends. The CDR3 consists of 13 residues. CDR3 sequence reads: CASSAQNTGELFF. CDR3 DNA sequence: TGTGCCAGCAGTGCTCAAAACACCGGGGAGCTGTTTTTT.

This clonotype was picked up one time. This chain joins TRBV6-5 and TRBJ1-2; perhaps TRBD1 as D (5 bases). Germline CDR1 is MNHEY and CDR2 is SVGAGI. The CDR3 consists of 15 residues. V was pared by 3 bases and J by 7 bases, with 18 bases between. The CDR3 protein is CASSYRQGSRGGYTF. The CDR3 bases are TGTGCCAGCAGTTATCGCCAGGGCAGTAGGGGTGGCTACACCTTC.

Notes on this clonotype: A read error is likely, as this CDR3 ends without the conserved phenylalanine or tryptophan. The rearrangement links TRBV11-3 to TRBJ2-7; D possibly matches TRBD1 or TRBD2 (5 bases each). The CDR3 consists of 15 residues. Germline V CDR1 and CDR2: SGHNT, YENEEA. The CDR3 DNA is TGTGCCAGCAGCTTAGGGGGGAAGTCGTCCTACGGGCAGTACTTG. Protein: CASSLGGKSSYGQYL.

This clonotype is a singleton in its sample. This rearrangement joins TRBV29-1 to TRBJ2-7; D is ambiguous. Between the trimmed V and J ends, which lost 7 bases and 6 bases, there was a span of 19 bases. From germline, CDR1 is SQVTM and CDR2 ANQGSEA. The CDR3 runs to 13 residues. The CDR3 DNA is TGCAGCGCCGGCCAGGTGGCGGTGTCCGAGCAGTACTTC. Its protein product is CSAGQVAVSEQYF.

This chain joins TRBV7-9 and TRBJ2-6; the D is unclear. The V gene lost 7 bases and the J gene lost 4 bases, with 20 bases spanning the gap. The CDR3 loop spans 17 amino acids. Germline V gives CDR1 SEHNR, CDR2 FQNEAQ (reference sequence). The CDR3 spells CASTQSQVYMGANVLTF. CDR3 nucleotides: TGTGCCAGCACCCAGTCCCAAGTTTATATGGGGGCCAACGTCCTGACTTTC.

This chain uses TRBV11-2 with TRBJ2-7; 9 bases are shared with TRBD2. Germline V gene lookup returns CDR1 SGHAT and CDR2 FQNNGV. Losses at the gene ends were 6 bases for V and 12 bases for J; bases not matched to a gene: 9. This CDR3 is built from 12 residues. CDR3 coding DNA: TGTGCCAGCAGGCTAGCGGGGAACGAACGGTACTTC. Translation: CASRLAGNERYF.

With regard to this clonotype: The junction departs from germline at one end; a sequencing error may be responsible. The chain employs TRBV11-2 and TRBJ2-1, with D perhaps given as TRBD1 or TRBD2 (5 bases each). This CDR3 has 14 amino acids. Germline CDR1 is SGHAT and CDR2 is FQNNGV. CDR3 sequence: CATSFPGTYSEQFF. CDR3 nucleotide sequence: TGTGCCACCTCCTTCCCAGGGACCTACAGTGAGCAGTTCTTC.

Of note for this clonotype: A read error may produce the germline difference seen at one junction end. The V and J genes are TRBV29-1 and TRBJ1-1; 10 bases align to TRBD1. The CDR3 loop spans 14 amino acids. Germline V gene data show CDR1 as SQVTM and CDR2 as ANQGSEA. CDR3 bases: TGCAACGTTGAAAGGGGACAGGGGAGCACTGAAGCTTTCTTT. Translation: CNVERGQGSTEAFF.

As concerns this clonotype: This may come from a read error, since a much larger clone is one base off. V gene TRBV29-1 combines with J gene TRBJ2-7; tentative D call: TRBD2 (6 bases). Germline V gene sequence: CDR1 SQVTM, CDR2 ANQGSEA. V lost 8 bases, J lost 5 bases, and 25 bases lay in between. The CDR3 is 15 amino acids. The CDR3 region is CSIHLRATGVNEQYF. For the CDR3, the DNA is TGCAGCATCCACCTAAGAGCTACGGGAGTCAACGAGCAGTACTTC.

This clonotype was seen many times. CDR3 nucleotides: TGTGCCAGCAGCCAATCCAGCACCGGGGAGCTGTTTTTT. Amino acid sequence: CASSQSSTGELFF. V is TRBV11-2 and J is TRBJ2-2; D call uncertain. V lost 5 bases and J lost 4, with 8 bases in between. The CDR3 is made up of 13 amino acids. Germline V lookup: CDR1 SGHAT, CDR2 FQNNGV. Drawing the rest from reference TRBV11-2 and TRBJ2-2, the complete variable domain is EAGVAQSPRYKIIEKRQSVAFWCNPISGHATLYWYQQILGQGPKLLIQFQNNGVVDDSQLPKDRFSAERLKGVDSTLKIQPAKLEDSAVYLCASSQSSTGELFFGEGSRLTVL.

V gene TRBV28 combines with J gene TRBJ2-1; 11 nucleotides line up with TRBD2. The CDR3 extends over 22 amino acids. Trimming cost V 6 bases and J 9 bases; bases outside gene matches: 31. Germline values: CDR1 MDHEN, CDR2 SYDVKM. This CDR3 is CASSSRRDRGTSGSSLRSEQFF. The CDR3 nucleotides are TGTGCCAGCAGCTCGAGACGCGACAGGGGAACTAGCGGGAGTTCCCTACGCAGTGAGCAGTTCTTC.

The CDR3 DNA follows: TGTGCCAGCAGCTCCGGGGTCGACAGCACCGGGGAGCTGTTTTTT. It is translated as CASSSGVDSTGELFF. This chain joins TRBV7-9 and TRBJ2-2; the D gene could be TRBD1 or TRBD2 (5 bases each). V gave up 4 bases and J gave up 4 bases, with 13 bases separating them. The CDR3 loop spans 15 amino acids. CDR1 and CDR2 from the germline V gene are SEHNR and FQNEAQ (reference sequence).

The genes are TRBV4-2 and TRBJ2-7, with D perhaps given as TRBD1 or TRBD2 (5 bases each). The CDR3 loop spans 15 amino acids. Germline loops: CDR1 LGHNA, CDR2 YNFKEQ. V lost 1 base and J lost 0, with 10 bases in between. In nucleotides, the CDR3 is TGTGCCAGCAGCCAAGCCGGGACGGACTCCTACGAGCAGTACTTC. Translation: CASSQAGTDSYEQYF.

Comments on this clonotype: A read error may be the cause here, since a much bigger clone is one base away. The chain carries TRBV29-1 and TRBJ1-2; no reliable D call. The CDR3 is made up of 12 amino acids. The germline CDR1 and CDR2 sequences are SQVTM and ANQGSEA. Trimming shortened V by 4 bases and J by 4 bases, and 10 bases separated the two germline ends. The CDR3 is CSVVHDVYGYTF. The CDR3 nucleotides are TGCAGCGTTGTCCATGACGTCTATGGCTACACCTTC.

This clonotype came up many times. The chain carries TRBV11-3 and TRBJ2-1, with 8 bases fitting TRBD1. The CDR3 has 15 amino acids. Germline-derived CDR1 and CDR2 are SGHNT and YENEEA. V lost 2 bases and J lost 5; bases outside the gene matches: 5. The DNA for the CDR3 is TGTGCCAGCAGCTTAAGACAGGGGCCCCACAATGAGCAGTTCTTC. Amino acid sequence: CASSLRQGPHNEQFF.

Many counts were recorded for this clonotype. The chain's CDR3 is CASSLWGLAGYNEQFF. DNA of the CDR3: TGTGCCAGCAGCTTATGGGGACTAGCGGGTTACAATGAGCAGTTCTTC. V is TRBV7-9 and J is TRBJ2-1; TRBD2 agrees at 12 bases. Per germline, CDR1 SEHNR and CDR2 FQNEAQ (reference sequence). Trimming cost V 2 bases and J 4 bases; bases outside gene matches: 3. The length of the CDR3 is 16 residues.